The sequence of this T cell receptor beta chain was determined in a study of memory CD4+ T cells and cytomegalovirus serostatus. Authors' processing steps: Out-of-frame sequences were removed, leaving roughly 2.1 million distinct TCRbeta sequences. Measured with immunoSEQ multiplex PCR; TCRdb has only the in-frame clones, and not every one. That table is the source of V, J and clone size, and D and trimming were worked out from the DNA. Among about 61,000 clones listed, 80% to 85% were seen once. CDR1 and CDR2 (germline): MNHEY, SMNVEV (reference sequence). After removal of 3 bases from V and 4 bases from J, the junction contained 11 bases not matched to a gene. The CDR3 spans 17 residues. The sort gate was single viable CD3+CD4+CD8-CD45RO+ cells for memory CD4+ T cells.

The receptor's source is an adult in good health and CMV-seronegative. The sequencing input was memory CD4+ T cells from blood. J is TRBJ1-2 and V is TRBV27, with 10 bases aligning to TRBD1. The CDR3 DNA reads TGTGCCAGCAGTTTTGTAGGGGACAGGGGTTTACTCTATGGCTACACCTTC. Amino acids: CASSFVGDRGLLYGYTF.